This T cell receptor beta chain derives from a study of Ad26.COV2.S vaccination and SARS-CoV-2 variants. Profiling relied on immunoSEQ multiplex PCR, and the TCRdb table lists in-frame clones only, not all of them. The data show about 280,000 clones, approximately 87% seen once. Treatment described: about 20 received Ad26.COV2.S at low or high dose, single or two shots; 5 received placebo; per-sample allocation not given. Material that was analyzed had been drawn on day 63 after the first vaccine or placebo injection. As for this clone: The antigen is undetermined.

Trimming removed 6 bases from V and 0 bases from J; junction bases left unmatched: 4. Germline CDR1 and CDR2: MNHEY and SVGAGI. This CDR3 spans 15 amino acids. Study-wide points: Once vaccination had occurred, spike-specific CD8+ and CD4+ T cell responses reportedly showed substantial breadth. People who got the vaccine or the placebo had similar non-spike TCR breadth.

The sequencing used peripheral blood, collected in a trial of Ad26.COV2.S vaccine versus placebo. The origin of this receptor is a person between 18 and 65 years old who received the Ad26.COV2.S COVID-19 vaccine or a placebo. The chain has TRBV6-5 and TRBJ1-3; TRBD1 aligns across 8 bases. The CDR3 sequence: CASSRQGSSGNTIYF. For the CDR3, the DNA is TGTGCCAGCAGCAGACAGGGGAGCTCTGGAAACACCATATATTTT.